These 27 T cell receptor beta chains originate from one sample sequenced in a study of OX40 agonist ivuxolimab in advanced cancers. This table comes from immunoSEQ multiplex PCR, and its TCRdb copy is limited to in-frame clones, with some not included. The sample holds about 58,000 clones, 86% seen once. Sequences were derived from CD4+ or CD8+ T cells sorted from blood, sampled in a trial of the OX40 agonist ivuxolimab. The receptors stem from an adult with an advanced solid tumor such as melanoma, head and neck, liver or kidney cancer.

The gene calls are TRBV7-2 and TRBJ2-1; D is undetermined. The V gene's germline CDR1 is SGHTA and CDR2 FQGNSA. The germline V and J ends were trimmed by 1 base and 8 bases, with 6 bases remaining between them. The CDR3 runs to 12 residues. In DNA form, the CDR3 reads TGTGCCAGCAGCTTAGTTGGGTATGAGCAGTTCTTC. This encodes CASSLVGYEQFF. Variable domain in full (rest from reference TRBV7-2 and TRBJ2-1): GAGVSQSPSNKVTEKGKDVELRCDPISGHTALYWYRQSLGQGLEFLIYFQGNSAPDKSGLPSDRFSAERTGGSVSTLTIQRTQQEDSAVYLCASSLVGYEQFFGPGTRLTVL.

A single count supports this clone. The genes are TRBV5-1 and TRBJ2-7; 11 bases agree with TRBD2. CDR1 and CDR2 (germline): SGHRS, YFSETQ. This CDR3 is 16 amino acids long. Losses at the gene ends were 4 bases for V and 7 bases for J; bases not matched to a gene: 13. For the CDR3, the DNA is TGCGCCAGCAGCATCCTAGCGGGGGGCTCCCCGGGGGAGCAGTACTTC. Protein: CASSILAGGSPGEQYF.

This sequence joins TRBV27 and TRBJ2-3; D is unresolved. Per the germline V gene, CDR1 is MNHEY and CDR2 is SMNVEV (reference sequence). The CDR3 loop spans 14 amino acids. Trimming left V 0 bases short and J 6 bases short, with 10 bases between. As DNA, the CDR3 is TGTGCCAGCAGTTTATCTAGGCCCTCCGATACGCAGTATTTT. This sequence encodes CASSLSRPSDTQYF.

This clone has only a few counts. The V and J genes are TRBV29-1 and TRBJ1-5; D is undetermined. Germline V lookup: CDR1 SQVTM, CDR2 ANQGSEA. The CDR3 extends over 12 amino acids. Trimming took off 4 bases at V and 2 bases at J, with 6 bases between the two ends. As DNA, the CDR3 is TGCAGCGTTGGGCAGGGCAATCAGCCCCAGCATTTT. Translated, it gives CSVGQGNQPQHF.

V gene TRBV11-3 combines with J gene TRBJ2-2; TRBD2 agrees at 8 bases. From germline, CDR1 is SGHNT and CDR2 YENEEA. V shed 5 bases, J shed 3 bases, and the junction held 8 bases outside the gene matches. CDR3 length: 16 residues. CDR3 sequence reads: CASSLKAGAYTGELFF. The DNA for the CDR3 is TGTGCCAGCAGCCTCAAAGCGGGGGCTTACACCGGGGAGCTGTTTTTT.

The count of this clone is one. The chain links TRBV7-9 to TRBJ2-7; 7 bases align to TRBD1. The V and J ends lost 2 bases and 5 bases, in that order; junction bases with no gene match: 3. CDR3 length: 13 residues. From germline, CDR1 is SEHNR and CDR2 FQNEAQ (reference sequence). The CDR3 region has the DNA TGTGCCAGCAGCTTATCAGGGGGAAACGAGCAGTACTTC. Protein product: CASSLSGGNEQYF.

The gene calls are TRBV18 and TRBJ2-3, with D maybe TRBD1 (6 bases). There are 15 residues in the CDR3. In germline, CDR1 is KGHSH, CDR2 LQKENI. V lost 3 bases to trimming and J lost 0 bases, with 10 bases between them. Here the CDR3 reads CASSPRGLSTDTQYF. CDR3 DNA: TGTGCCAGCTCACCCAGGGGATTGAGCACAGATACGCAGTATTTT.

The chain is built from TRBV30 and TRBJ1-1; 10 positions agree with TRBD1. V lost 1 base to trimming and J lost 0 bases; unmatched junction nucleotides: 5. Germline V gives CDR1 GTSNPN, CDR2 SVGIG (reference sequence). The CDR3 has 16 residues. Here the CDR3 reads CAWSDRDRGLNTEAFF. The CDR3 nucleotides read TGTGCCTGGAGTGATCGGGACAGGGGCCTGAACACTGAAGCTTTCTTT.

There are a few counts of this clone. The chain links TRBV30 to TRBJ2-2; tentative D call: TRBD1 (7 bases). Germline V gene lookup returns CDR1 GTSNPN and CDR2 SVGIG (reference sequence). The CDR3 is made up of 14 amino acids. With 5 bases removed from V and 7 bases from J, the gap between germline ends came to 17 bases. The CDR3 loop is CAWRLDRAVGELFF. CDR3 coding DNA: TGTGCCTGGCGACTAGACAGGGCGGTCGGGGAGCTGTTTTTT.

The chain carries TRBV9 and TRBJ2-5; D is unresolved. Germline V gene sequence: CDR1 SGDLS, CDR2 YYNGEE. The V gene lost 0 bases and the J gene lost 5 bases, with 11 bases spanning the gap. The CDR3 runs 14 residues. CDR3 protein: CASSVGGSRETQYF. The CDR3 DNA reads TGTGCCAGCAGCGTAGGGGGTAGCCGGGAGACCCAGTACTTC.

This clone has just a few counts. The chain combines TRBV30 with TRBJ1-4; perhaps TRBD1 as D (6 bases). Trimming shortened V by 5 bases and J by 5 bases, and 12 bases separated the two germline ends. Germline CDR1 reads GTSNPN; CDR2 reads SVGIG (reference sequence). The CDR3 consists of 13 residues. In DNA, the CDR3 is TGTGCCTGGTCCAGGGGAGGCAATGAAAAACTGTTTTTT. Amino acid sequence: CAWSRGGNEKLFF.

The chain couples TRBV2 to TRBJ1-5; 8 bases map to TRBD1. Losses at the gene ends were 5 bases for V and 4 bases for J; bases not matched to a gene: 7. CDR3 size: 15 residues. The germline CDR1 and CDR2 sequences are SNHLY and FYNNEI. The CDR3 sequence: CASSFWTGRNQPQHF. CDR3 in DNA: TGTGCCAGCAGTTTTTGGACAGGGAGGAATCAGCCCCAGCATTTT.

J is TRBJ1-6 and V is TRBV5-1, with D unresolved. CDR1 is SGHRS, CDR2 YFSETQ, per germline. The CDR3 has 16 amino acids. The germline V and J ends were trimmed by 0 bases and 10 bases, with 17 bases remaining between them. CDR3 bases: TGCGCCAGCAGCTTGGCCGTTTTTGGCAGAGACTCACCCCTCCACTTT. This translates into CASSLAVFGRDSPLHF.

This chain connects TRBV25-1 to TRBJ1-1; weak D call: TRBD1 (6 bases). Trimming cost V 6 bases and J 8 bases, with 13 bases left between them. The CDR3 is 12 residues long. CDR1 and CDR2 (germline): MGHDK, SYGVNS. The CDR3 region is CASRTQRGEAFF. In DNA form, the CDR3 reads TGTGCCAGCAGGACACAGAGGGGGGAAGCTTTCTTT.

This clone turned up a few times. V usage is TRBV6-5 and J usage is TRBJ1-1; 7 bases agree with TRBD1. This CDR3 has 13 residues. Losses at the gene ends were 11 bases for V and 7 bases for J; bases not matched to a gene: 13. Looked up from germline, CDR1 is MNHEY and CDR2 is SVGAGI. The CDR3 DNA sequence: TGTGCCGTGGCTTCGTACAGGGGCCTTGAAGCTTTCTTT. Translating gives CAVASYRGLEAFF.

The V call is TRBV2, the J call TRBJ2-5; the D is unclear. Trimming took off 10 bases at V and 5 bases at J, with 11 bases between the two ends. There are 11 residues in the CDR3. Per germline, CDR1 SNHLY and CDR2 FYNNEI. The CDR3 DNA reads TGTGCCAACTCTCAGAGGGAGACCCAGTACTTC. As protein: CANSQRETQYF.

The V and J genes are TRBV14 and TRBJ2-5; perhaps TRBD2 as D (7 bases). The CDR3 has 15 amino acids. Germline values: CDR1 SGHDN, CDR2 FVKESK. The V and J ends lost 1 base and 4 bases respectively, with 13 bases between them. CDR3 DNA: TGTGCCAGCAGCCAAGTTGGACTAGGGGGAGAGACCCAGTACTTC. Its protein is CASSQVGLGGETQYF.

The sample holds one count of this clone. This chain uses TRBV6-1 with TRBJ2-2; possibly TRBD1 or TRBD2 for D (6 bases each). The V end lost 8 bases, the J end lost 4 bases, and 17 bases lay between the germline ends. The germline CDR1 and CDR2 sequences are MNHNS and SASEGT. The CDR3 has 15 residues. The chain's CDR3 is CASASGGLSTGELFF. The CDR3 nucleotides read TGTGCCAGCGCGAGTGGGGGGCTGTCCACCGGGGAGCTGTTTTTT.

The rearrangement links TRBV18 to TRBJ1-1; 7 nucleotides agree with TRBD1. The CDR3 is 16 residues long. Unmatched junction bases numbered 7, after V lost 2 bases and J lost 1 base. From germline, CDR1 is KGHSH and CDR2 LQKENI. CDR3 coding DNA: TGTGCCAGCTCACCATCGACCGGGACAGCGAACACTGAAGCTTTCTTT. It specifies CASSPSTGTANTEAFF.

The gene calls are TRBV5-1 and TRBJ1-6, with unresolved D. CDR1 and CDR2 from the germline V gene are SGHRS and YFSETQ. The CDR3 covers 17 residues. Trimming took off 4 bases at V and 5 bases at J, with 19 bases between the two ends. This CDR3 reads CASSPGPGGWDNSPLHF. In nucleotides, the CDR3 is TGCGCCAGCAGCCCTGGACCCGGCGGCTGGGATAATTCACCCCTCCACTTT.

V usage is TRBV20-1 and J usage is TRBJ1-2; no clear D gene. The CDR3 spans 11 residues. V lost 2 bases and J 1 base, leaving 2 bases between the germline ends. CDR1 and CDR2 (germline): DFQATT, SNEGSKA (reference sequence). CDR3 coding DNA: TGCAGTGCTAGACTTAACTATGGCTACACCTTC. Translated: CSARLNYGYTF.

The chain couples TRBV11-2 to TRBJ1-4; D remains unclear. The germline V gene has CDR1 SGHAT and CDR2 FQNNGV. This CDR3 region has 15 residues. V dropped 2 bases and J dropped 0 bases, with 7 bases sitting between them. CDR3 loop: CASSLTGSTNEKLFF. The DNA for the CDR3 is TGTGCCAGCAGCTTAACCGGTTCAACTAATGAAAAACTGTTTTTT.

The chain is built from TRBV2 and TRBJ2-2; no definite D call. The CDR3 totals 17 residues. Germline CDR1 reads SNHLY; CDR2 reads FYNNEI. Trimming took off 4 bases at V and 4 bases at J, with 19 bases between the two ends. CDR3 residues: CASSGLVGWTGTGELFF. CDR3 bases: TGTGCCAGCAGTGGGTTAGTTGGTTGGACGGGCACCGGGGAGCTGTTTTTT.

Only a few counts were recorded for this clone. The V gene is TRBV18, the J gene TRBJ2-7; D perhaps matches TRBD2 (6 bases). V was trimmed by 1 base and J by 5 bases, leaving 9 bases between them. Looked up from germline, CDR1 is KGHSH and CDR2 is LQKENI. CDR3 size: 13 residues. The CDR3: CASSPRRGHEQYF. The CDR3 DNA follows: TGTGCCAGCTCACCACGGAGGGGTCACGAGCAGTACTTC.

This clone was seen a few times. The chain uses TRBV11-2 and TRBJ2-1; D call uncertain. The V gene's germline CDR1 is SGHAT and CDR2 FQNNGV. The CDR3 has 17 amino acids. V was clipped by 1 base and J by 8 bases, with 21 bases between them. DNA for the CDR3: TGTGCCAGCAGCTTAGGCCGGTTGGTAGTACACATGGATGAGCAGTTCTTC. Translated: CASSLGRLVVHMDEQFF. Filled out from reference TRBV11-2 and TRBJ2-1, the complete variable domain reads EAGVAQSPRYKIIEKRQSVAFWCNPISGHATLYWYQQILGQGPKLLIQFQNNGVVDDSQLPKDRFSAERLKGVDSTLKIQPAKLEDSAVYLCASSLGRLVVHMDEQFFGPGTRLTVL.

This chain joins TRBV5-1 and TRBJ1-1; maybe TRBD1 (6 bases). The CDR3 consists of 16 residues. Germline lookup yields CDR1 SGHRS and CDR2 YFSETQ. V lost 0 bases to trimming and J lost 1 base, with 13 bases between them. The CDR3 region is CASSLVPPTGNTEAFF. DNA of the CDR3: TGCGCCAGCAGCTTGGTACCCCCGACAGGGAACACTGAAGCTTTCTTT.

This chain uses TRBV7-9 with TRBJ1-2; D gene unclear. The CDR3 runs 14 residues. Germline CDR1 reads SEHNR; CDR2 reads FQNEAQ (reference sequence). Trimming cost V 5 bases and J 5 bases, with 15 bases left between them. This chain's CDR3 is CASSARAINYGYTF. The CDR3 DNA sequence: TGTGCCAGCAGCGCCCGGGCCATAAATTATGGCTACACCTTC.